The 29 T cell receptor beta chains reported below all come from one sample, sequenced in a study of PD-1 blockade in classical Hodgkin lymphoma. Time point here: newly diagnosed, previously untreated cHL patient sample. TCRdb's copy holds only in-frame clones and misses some; the assay was immunoSEQ multiplex PCR. This table holds tens of thousands of clones, roughly 93% found once. The sample taken for sequencing was peripheral blood mononuclear cells (PBMCs). The receptors were sampled from a human donor with classical Hodgkin lymphoma.

The rearrangement links TRBV19 to TRBJ1-1; TRBD1 agrees at 7 bases. The CDR3 consists of 15 residues. Germline values: CDR1 LNHDA, CDR2 SQIVND (reference sequence). V was pared by 4 bases and J by 4 bases, with 9 bases of the junction left unmatched. CDR3 nucleotide sequence: TGTGCCAGTAGTAAGGGAAGGGGGCAGGGCACTGAAGCTTTCTTT. Amino acids: CASSKGRGQGTEAFF.

The rearrangement joins TRBV6-6 to TRBJ1-1; D unresolved. Germline lookup yields CDR1 MNHNY and CDR2 SVGAGI (reference sequence). The germline V and J ends were trimmed by 10 bases and 4 bases, with 10 bases remaining between them. The CDR3 runs 11 residues. Here the CDR3 DNA reads TGTGCCACAAACCAAGGCACTGAAGCTTTCTTT. Protein product: CATNQGTEAFF.

V gene TRBV7-9 combines with J gene TRBJ2-7; D is ambiguous. The V and J ends lost 5 bases and 2 bases respectively, with 7 bases between them. CDR1 SEHNR and CDR2 FQNEAQ come from the germline V gene (reference sequence). The CDR3 has 12 amino acids. The CDR3 loop reads CASSLTPYEQYF. The DNA of the CDR3 is TGTGCCAGCAGCCTGACGCCCTACGAGCAGTACTTC. The full variable domain, with the rest looked up from reference TRBV7-9 and TRBJ2-7, is DTGVSQNPRHKITKRGQNVTFRCDPISEHNRLYWYRQTLGQGPEFLTYFQNEAQLEKSRLLSDRFSAERPKGSFSTLEIQRTEQGDSAMYLCASSLTPYEQYFGPGTRLTVT.

This chain connects TRBV19 to TRBJ2-7; either TRBD1 or TRBD2 may fit D (5 bases each). V gave up 2 bases and J gave up 2 bases, with 13 bases separating them. Per the germline V gene, CDR1 is LNHDA and CDR2 is SQIVND (reference sequence). The length of the CDR3 is 15 residues. Here the CDR3 DNA reads TGTGCCAGTAGTATACTGGGACCGACGGCCTACGAGCAGTACTTC. As protein: CASSILGPTAYEQYF.

This clone was detected only once. The CDR3 DNA follows: TGCGCCAGCGGACAGGGACAAGAGACCCAGTACTTC. It yields the protein CASGQGQETQYF. The genes are TRBV5-1 and TRBJ2-5; 8 bases are shared with TRBD1. After removal of 7 bases from V and 2 bases from J, the junction contained 1 base not matched to a gene. In germline, CDR1 is SGHRS, CDR2 YFSETQ. The CDR3 loop spans 12 amino acids.

The chain carries TRBV6-1 and TRBJ1-2, with D possibly matching TRBD1 (5 bases). Trimming took 6 bases from V and 12 from J, leaving 26 bases between them. There are 15 residues in the CDR3. Germline-derived CDR1 and CDR2 are MNHNS and SASEGT. The CDR3 DNA follows: TGTGCCAGCAGAGAACAGCGCAGGGACCCCTTCGTTGACACCTTC. Translated, it gives CASREQRRDPFVDTF.

This chain uses TRBV7-7 with TRBJ2-1, with 7 bases fitting TRBD2. CDR3 size: 13 residues. Germline-derived CDR1 and CDR2 are SSHAT and FNYEAQ (reference sequence). The junction had 7 bases not matched to a gene; V was cut back by 5 bases and J by 9 bases. The chain's CDR3 is CASSGGGEGEQFF. The CDR3 DNA sequence: TGTGCCAGCAGCGGGGGGGGTGAGGGTGAGCAGTTCTTC.

The genes are TRBV7-9 and TRBJ2-1, with 8 bases aligning to TRBD1. Germline loops: CDR1 SEHNR, CDR2 FQNEAQ (reference sequence). The length of the CDR3 is 14 residues. Losses at the gene ends were 3 bases for V and 5 bases for J; bases not matched to a gene: 3. The CDR3 DNA reads TGTGCCAGCAGCTTGACACAGGGGGACAATGAGCAGTTCTTC. Translating gives CASSLTQGDNEQFF.

The chain recombines TRBV5-6 with TRBJ1-2, with D unresolved. CDR3 size: 13 residues. Germline CDR1 SGHDT, CDR2 YYEEEE. V was trimmed by 3 bases and J by 2 bases, leaving 8 bases between them. CDR3 sequence reads: CASSSGSNYGYTF. CDR3 coding DNA: TGTGCCAGCAGCTCTGGGTCCAACTATGGCTACACCTTC. The complete variable domain, with remaining parts taken from reference TRBV5-6 and TRBJ1-2, reads DAGVTQSPTHLIKTRGQQVTLRCSPKSGHDTVSWYQQALGQGPQFIFQYYEEEERQRGNFPDRFSGHQFPNYSSELNVNALLLGDSALYLCASSSGSNYGYTFGSGTRLTVV.

The V call is TRBV21-1, the J call TRBJ1-1. TRBV21-1 is shown as a pseudogene. CDR3 length equals 16 residues. The CDR3 DNA is TGTGCCAGCAGCACATCCCCCGGGACTCCGAACACTGAAGCTTTCTTT. Residues: CASSTSPGTPNTEAFF.

The V and J genes are TRBV7-6 and TRBJ2-3; 7 bases are shared with TRBD2. After removal of 5 bases from V and 2 bases from J, the junction contained 7 bases not matched to a gene. Germline lookup yields CDR1 SGHVS and CDR2 FNYEAQ. This CDR3 is 15 amino acids long. CDR3 nucleotide sequence: TGTGCCAGCAGCCAAGCGGGACGAGTCACAGATACGCAGTATTTT. This codes for CASSQAGRVTDTQYF.

The V call is TRBV18, the J call TRBJ1-2, with TRBD1 matching 10 bases. The germline CDR1 and CDR2 sequences are KGHSH and LQKENI. The J segment lost 6 bases and the V segment lost 2 bases, leaving 9 bases of the junction unmatched. The CDR3 runs to 16 residues. CDR3 in amino acids: CASSPLLGQGDDGYTF. The CDR3 region has the DNA TGTGCCAGCTCACCATTATTAGGACAGGGGGACGATGGCTACACCTTC.

In nucleotides, the CDR3 is TGTGCCAGCAGTGAGGGGACACTGAACACTGAAGCTTTCTTT. Translating it yields CASSEGTLNTEAFF. V is TRBV6-4 and J is TRBJ1-1, with D possibly matching TRBD1 (6 bases). The CDR3 extends over 14 amino acids. Trimming cost V 3 bases and J 0 bases, with 8 bases left between them. Germline V lookup: CDR1 MRHNA, CDR2 SNTAGT.

The chain couples TRBV19 to TRBJ2-2, with 12 bases identical to TRBD2. CDR3 length: 15 residues. The V and J ends lost 10 bases and 3 bases, in that order; junction bases with no gene match: 6. CDR1 is LNHDA, CDR2 SQIVND, per germline (reference sequence). CDR3 nucleotides: TGTGCCACCTCAGGGACTAGCGGGTACACCGGGGAGCTGTTTTTT. It translates to CATSGTSGYTGELFF.

There are a few counts of this clone. This chain uses TRBV28 with TRBJ2-2, with 8 bases matching TRBD2. Germline CDR1 reads MDHEN; CDR2 reads SYDVKM. The length of the CDR3 is 13 residues. The V and J ends lost 11 bases and 1 base, in that order; junction bases with no gene match: 3. The CDR3 protein is CASAGGNTGELFF. CDR3 coding DNA: TGTGCCTCGGCGGGAGGGAACACCGGGGAGCTGTTTTTT.

The chain has TRBV6-1 and TRBJ2-7, with no clear D. The CDR3 is made up of 14 amino acids. Germline loops: CDR1 MNHNS, CDR2 SASEGT. The V end was cut by 4 bases, the J end by 5 bases, with 15 bases between. In DNA, the CDR3 is TGTGCCAGCAGTGCCCCGGGTAGGCCCAACGAGCAGTACGTC. Encoded protein: CASSAPGRPNEQYV.

The chain couples TRBV6-5 to TRBJ2-3; perhaps TRBD2 as D (7 bases). Germline CDR1 MNHEY, CDR2 SVGAGI. The CDR3 has 11 amino acids. CDR3 loop: CPGGPTDTQYF. The CDR3 region has the DNA TGTCCCGGGGGGCCCACAGATACGCAGTATTTT.

The chain couples TRBV5-4 to TRBJ2-2; TRBD2 matches at 9 bases. CDR3 length equals 16 residues. Trimming took 0 bases from V and 6 from J; bases not matched to a gene: 6. Germline CDR1 and CDR2: SGHNT and YYREEE (reference sequence). In DNA, the CDR3 is TGTGCCAGCAGCTTGGCGGGACTAGCCTTCTCCGGGGAGCTGTTTTTT. It specifies CASSLAGLAFSGELFF.

This clone was seen only a few times. The chain joins TRBV18 to TRBJ1-2, with 7 bases fitting TRBD1. The CDR3 has 15 amino acids. In germline, CDR1 is KGHSH, CDR2 LQKENI. With 0 bases clipped from V and 2 bases from J, the junction kept 3 bases outside the gene matches. The chain's CDR3 is CASSPPVGQNYGYTF. CDR3 DNA sequence: TGTGCCAGCTCACCACCGGTGGGACAGAACTATGGCTACACCTTC.

This sequence joins TRBV10-3 and TRBJ1-2, with 7 bases that match TRBD1. The V gene's germline CDR1 is ENHRY and CDR2 SYGVKD. The CDR3 covers 12 residues. V lost 7 bases and J lost 4; bases outside the gene matches: 3. CDR3 sequence reads: CAITGGTYGYTF. The CDR3 nucleotides read TGTGCCATCACAGGGGGAACCTATGGCTACACCTTC.

This chain uses TRBV4-1 with TRBJ2-2; TRBD1 matches 8 bases. Germline V CDR1 and CDR2: MGHRA, YSYEKL. The V segment lost 0 bases and the J segment 4 bases; nucleotides outside the gene matches: 7. The CDR3 is 17 residues long. The CDR3 reads CASSQDRQGAVTGELFF. The DNA for the CDR3 is TGCGCCAGCAGCCAAGACCGGCAGGGGGCGGTCACCGGGGAGCTGTTTTTT.

This rearrangement joins TRBV11-2 to TRBJ2-1; 11 bases fit TRBD1. The CDR3 length is 17 residues. CDR1 SGHAT and CDR2 FQNNGV come from the germline V gene. Germline trimming cut 3 bases from V and 5 bases from J; bases unmatched to any gene: 9. The CDR3 region is CASSFYAGQGAHNEQFF. DNA of the CDR3: TGTGCCAGCAGCTTTTACGCCGGACAGGGGGCCCACAATGAGCAGTTCTTC.

DNA of the CDR3: TGCGCCAGCAGCTTGGTGACTGAGAGCTCTGGGGCCAACGTCCTGACTTTC. Translating gives CASSLVTESSGANVLTF. The chain joins TRBV5-1 to TRBJ2-6, with D unresolved. The V end was cut by 0 bases, the J end by 0 bases, with 10 bases between. The CDR3 is 17 amino acids. The germline gives CDR1 SGHRS, CDR2 YFSETQ.

The gene calls are TRBV5-1 and TRBJ2-3; D gene ambiguous. The germline V gene has CDR1 SGHRS and CDR2 YFSETQ. The length of the CDR3 is 12 residues. V was clipped by 1 base and J by 4 bases, with 4 bases between them. This chain's CDR3 is CASSLIADTQYF. As DNA, the CDR3 is TGCGCCAGCAGCTTGATCGCAGATACGCAGTATTTT.

This clone occurred once. This chain connects TRBV7-3 to TRBJ1-1; D gene ambiguous. The germline V gene has CDR1 SGHTA and CDR2 FQGTGA. V was clipped by 3 bases and J by 3 bases, with 8 bases between them. The CDR3 totals 13 residues. The CDR3 loop is CASSFGPDTEAFF. The CDR3 coding sequence is TGTGCCAGCAGCTTCGGACCAGACACTGAAGCTTTCTTT.

The rearrangement uses TRBV5-1 and TRBJ1-1; tentative D call: TRBD1 (6 bases). CDR3 length: 12 amino acids. V was clipped by 7 bases and J by 1 base, with 8 bases between them. The germline gives CDR1 SGHRS, CDR2 YFSETQ. The CDR3 DNA reads TGCGCCAGCGCGACAGGGAACACTGAAGCTTTCTTT. Its protein product is CASATGNTEAFF.

This clone was seen just once. V usage is TRBV5-1 and J usage is TRBJ1-2; 9 bases map to TRBD1. The germline CDR1 and CDR2 sequences are SGHRS and YFSETQ. With 4 bases clipped from V and 0 bases from J, the junction kept 13 bases outside the gene matches. The CDR3 loop spans 18 amino acids. This chain's CDR3 is CASSPVPGQGSTNYGYTF. DNA of the CDR3: TGCGCCAGCAGCCCCGTCCCGGGACAGGGTTCAACTAACTATGGCTACACCTTC.

This rearrangement joins TRBV29-1 to TRBJ2-1, with 9 nucleotides matching TRBD2. This CDR3 is 12 amino acids long. CDR1 SQVTM and CDR2 ANQGSEA come from the germline V gene. V dropped 7 bases and J dropped 9; count of bases not matched to a gene: 7. DNA of the CDR3: TGCAGCGCCATAGCGGGAGCCGGTGAGCAGTTCTTC. Residues: CSAIAGAGEQFF.

The rearrangement links TRBV27 to TRBJ2-7, with D uncertain. This CDR3 region has 14 residues. Looked up from germline, CDR1 is MNHEY and CDR2 is SMNVEV (reference sequence). Trimming shortened V by 4 bases and J by 5 bases, and 15 bases separated the two germline ends. The chain's CDR3 is CASSSLGLTDEQYV. CDR3 bases: TGTGCCAGCAGTTCGCTAGGGCTAACAGACGAGCAGTACGTC.